This T cell receptor beta chain was sequenced during a study of tissue T cells after allogeneic stem cell transplantation. Comparators without hematopoietic cell transplant had other cancers, at least five gastrointestinal samples, and no known gastrointestinal disease. GI sites, liver, skin and spleen were taken after median 9.75 post-mortem hours. The CDR3 sequence is 14 residues long. The J segment lost 5 bases and the V segment lost 3 bases, leaving 7 bases of the junction unmatched. Germline V gene data show CDR1 as SGHNT and CDR2 as YYREEE (reference sequence). General study findings and limits: Motif-based clustering found tissue-specific repertoire signatures shared across patients, though few clones were shared. Blood and spleen captured only part of the tissue TCR repertoire.

Comments on this clone: Its specificity is unknown.

Assay: immunoSEQ multiplex PCR; the TCRdb copy retains only in-frame clones and omits some. The data show around 9,100 clones, with 56% seen just once and about a fifth held by the top ten. The rearrangement joins TRBV5-4 to TRBJ2-5; TRBD1 aligns across 7 bases. The input for sequencing was tissue from the jejunum, taken at autopsy. This clonotype originated in an older female donor with lung cancer. The CDR3 region has the DNA TGTGCCAGCAGCTCAAAAACAGGGGACGAGACCCAGTACTTC. Translation: CASSSKTGDETQYF.